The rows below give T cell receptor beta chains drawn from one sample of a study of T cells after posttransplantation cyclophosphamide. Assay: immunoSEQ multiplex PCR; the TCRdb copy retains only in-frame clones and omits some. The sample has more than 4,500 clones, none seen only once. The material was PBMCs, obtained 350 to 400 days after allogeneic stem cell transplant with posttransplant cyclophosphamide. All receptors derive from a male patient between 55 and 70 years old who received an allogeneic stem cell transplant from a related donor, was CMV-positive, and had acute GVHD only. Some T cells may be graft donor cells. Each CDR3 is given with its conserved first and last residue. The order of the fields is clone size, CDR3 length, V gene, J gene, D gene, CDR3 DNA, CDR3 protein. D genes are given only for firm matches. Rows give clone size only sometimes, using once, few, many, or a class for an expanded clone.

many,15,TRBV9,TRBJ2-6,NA,TGTGCCAGCAGCGTAACAGGCTCTGGGGCCAACGTCCTGACTTTC,CASSVTGSGANVLTF
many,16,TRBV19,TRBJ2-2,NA,TGTGCCAGTAGTATCCCCACGGGGTTGAACACCGGGGAGCTGTTTTTT,CASSIPTGLNTGELFF
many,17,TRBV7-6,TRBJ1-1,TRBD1,TGTGCCAGCAGCTTAGCTTTTCACGCGACAGGGACCACTGAAGCTTTCTTT,CASSLAFHATGTTEAFF
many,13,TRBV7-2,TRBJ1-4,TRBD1,TGTGCCAGCAGCGAAGGGACAGGTGAAAAACTGTTTTTT,CASSEGTGEKLFF
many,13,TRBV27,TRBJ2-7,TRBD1,TGTGCCAGCAGTTCACACAAGACAGGGGCTCTGTACTTC,CASSSHKTGALYF
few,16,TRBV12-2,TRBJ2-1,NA,TGTGCAAGTCGCTTAGAACGGGACAGGGTCGAGAATGAGCAGTTCTTC,CASRLERDRVENEQFF
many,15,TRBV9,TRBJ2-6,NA,TGTGCCAGCAGCGTTACTGGCTCTGGGGCCAACGTCCTGACTTTC,CASSVTGSGANVLTF
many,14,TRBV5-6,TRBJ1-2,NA,TGTGCCAGCAGGGCCCAGGGAGGGGGCTATGGCTACACCTTC,CASRAQGGGYGYTF
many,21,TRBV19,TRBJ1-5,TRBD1,TGTGCCAGTAGTATTGACTACCTTCCGGGACAGTCCCAGTATAGCAATCAGCCCCAGCATTTT,CASSIDYLPGQSQYSNQPQHF
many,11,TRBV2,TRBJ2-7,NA,TGTGCCAGTGCGCCCTCCTACGAGCAGTACTTC,CASAPSYEQYF
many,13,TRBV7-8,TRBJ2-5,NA,TGTGCCAGCAGCTTATCGTTCCAAGAGACCCAGTACTTC,CASSLSFQETQYF
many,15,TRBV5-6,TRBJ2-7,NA,TGTGCCAGCAGCTCTCTCACGGGACAAACCTACGAGCAGTACTTC,CASSSLTGQTYEQYF
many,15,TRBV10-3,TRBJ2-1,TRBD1,TGTGCCATCAACCTGGGACAGGGTGGTTCCAATGAGCAGTTCTTC,CAINLGQGGSNEQFF
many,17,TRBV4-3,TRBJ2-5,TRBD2,TGCGCCAGCAGCCAAGGTGCTAGCGGGGGGCTCCAAGAGACCCAGTACTTC,CASSQGASGGLQETQYF
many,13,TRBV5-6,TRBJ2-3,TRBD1,TGTGCCAGCAGCATGGACAGGGGAGATACGCAGTATTTT,CASSMDRGDTQYF
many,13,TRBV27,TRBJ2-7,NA,TGTGCCAGCAGTTTATATCTGTCCTACGAGCAGTACTTC,CASSLYLSYEQYF
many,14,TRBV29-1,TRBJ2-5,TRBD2,TGCAGCGTCGCTAGCGGGGAGTACCAAGAGACCCAGTACTTC,CSVASGEYQETQYF
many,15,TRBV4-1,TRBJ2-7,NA,TGCGCCAGCAGCCAAGGTCTAGCGCTTTCCTACGAGCAGTACTTC,CASSQGLALSYEQYF
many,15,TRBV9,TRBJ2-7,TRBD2,TGTGCCAGCAGCGTCGCCATAGCGGGGCGACACGAGCAGTACTTC,CASSVAIAGRHEQYF
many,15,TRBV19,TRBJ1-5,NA,TGTGCCAGTGAGCGGGGCCAAGGGGGCAATCAGCCCCAGCATTTT,CASERGQGGNQPQHF
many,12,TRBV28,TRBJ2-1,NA,TGTGCCAGCAGTTTATGGGGGCATGAGCAGTTCTTC,CASSLWGHEQFF
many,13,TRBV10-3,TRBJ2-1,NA,TGTGCCATCAGTGGGACGCAGGGAGGTGAGCAGTTCTTC,CAISGTQGGEQFF
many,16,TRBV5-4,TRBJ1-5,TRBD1,TGTGCCAGCAGCCTTACCGGGACAGGTGGATTGTGGCCCCAGCATTTT,CASSLTGTGGLWPQHF
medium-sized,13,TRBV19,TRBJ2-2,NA,TGTGCCAGTAGCCCAGGGTTCCCCGGGGAGCTGTTTTTT,CASSPGFPGELFF
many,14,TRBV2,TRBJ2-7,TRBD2,TGTGCCAGCAGTGTCGGGACTAGGGCCGCAGAGCAGTACTTC,CASSVGTRAAEQYF
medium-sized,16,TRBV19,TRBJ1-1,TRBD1,TGTGCCAGTAGTAACAGACAGGGGCCAATGAACACTGAAGCTTTCTTT,CASSNRQGPMNTEAFF
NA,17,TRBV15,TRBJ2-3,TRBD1,TGTGCCACCAGCAGGGGAAACAGGGGGCTTTCCTCAGATACGCAGTATTTT,CATSRGNRGLSSDTQYF
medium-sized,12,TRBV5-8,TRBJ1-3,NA,TGTGCCATCCAGGGTCTAGGAAACACCATATATTTT,CAIQGLGNTIYF
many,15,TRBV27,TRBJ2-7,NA,TGTGCCAGGACTAGTGCTACTACGGGGTTCTACGAGCAGTACTTC,CARTSATTGFYEQYF
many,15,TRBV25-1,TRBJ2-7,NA,TGTGCCAGCAGTGAATTTTGGCAGGGCCTGGGCGAGCAGTACTTC,CASSEFWQGLGEQYF
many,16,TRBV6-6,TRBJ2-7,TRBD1,TGTGCCAGCAGATCCAGGTTTGGGACAGGGACTTACGAGCAGTACTTC,CASRSRFGTGTYEQYF
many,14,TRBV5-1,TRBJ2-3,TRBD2,TGCGCCAGCCGTAGCGGGGGGCTCTCAGATACGCAGTATTTT,CASRSGGLSDTQYF
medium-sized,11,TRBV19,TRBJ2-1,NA,TGTGCCAGTACCGGGTACAATGAGCAGTTCTTC,CASTGYNEQFF
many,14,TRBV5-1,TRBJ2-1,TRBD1,TGCGCCAGCAGGTCGGGACAGAACTACAATGAGCAGTTCTTC,CASRSGQNYNEQFF
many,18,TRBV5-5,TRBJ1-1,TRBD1,TGTGCCAGCAGCTTGATGGGACAGAGTTACACGCCGAGCACTGAAGCTTTCTTT,CASSLMGQSYTPSTEAFF
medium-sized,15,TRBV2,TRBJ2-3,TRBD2,TGTGCCAGCACTAAACTAGCGGGGAGCACAGATACGCAGTATTTT,CASTKLAGSTDTQYF
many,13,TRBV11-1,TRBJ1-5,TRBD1,TGTGCCAGCAGTCGGACAGGGGGTCAGCCCCAGCATTTT,CASSRTGGQPQHF
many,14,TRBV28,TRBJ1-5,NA,TGTGCCAGCAGTTTTGGGCAGAGCAATCAGCCCCAGCATTTT,CASSFGQSNQPQHF
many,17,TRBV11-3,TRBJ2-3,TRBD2,TGTGCCAGCAGCCCCGGGACTAGCGGGAGGGCCGGGGATACGCAGTATTTT,CASSPGTSGRAGDTQYF
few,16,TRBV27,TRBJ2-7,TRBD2,TGTGCCGTCGACTGCCCGGGCTCGGGGGGGGGCTACGAGCAGTACTTC,CAVDCPGSGGGYEQYF
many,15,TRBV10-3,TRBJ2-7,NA,TGTGCCATCAGTGCGGTTGCAGGGTTGTTGGACGAGCAGTACTTC,CAISAVAGLLDEQYF